The 6 T cell receptor beta chains in this list originate from one sample, sequenced in a study of blood T cell repertoires in COVID-19. Method: immunoSEQ multiplex PCR; TCRdb's copy keeps in-frame clones and lacks some. The table has 200,000 to 300,000 clones, around 88% seen once. Sequencing input: peripheral blood. The receptors were sampled from a man in his thirties or forties with active or convalescent COVID-19.

The V call is TRBV3-1 (or the pseudogene TRBV3-2), the J call TRBJ2-5; 7 bases fit TRBD2. This CDR3 comprises 16 residues. Germline V CDR1 and CDR2: LGHDT, YNNKEL (reference sequence). Unmatched junction bases numbered 7, after V lost 1 base and J lost 2 bases. In DNA, the CDR3 is TGTGCCAGCAGCCAAGTCGACTGGCGGGGGCAAGAGACCCAGTACTTC. Its translation is CASSQVDWRGQETQYF.

The chain recombines TRBV7-2 with TRBJ2-1; 10 nucleotides line up with TRBD2. Trimming removed 5 bases from V and 5 bases from J; junction bases left unmatched: 12. Germline V CDR1 and CDR2: SGHTA, FQGNSA. This CDR3 has 17 residues. This CDR3 is CASSARRTSGSNNEQFF. The DNA for the CDR3 is TGTGCCAGCAGCGCCCGCCGGACTAGCGGAAGTAACAATGAGCAGTTCTTC.

The chain is built from TRBV6-5 and TRBJ1-6; 7 nucleotides agree with TRBD1. The length of the CDR3 is 15 residues. Looked up from germline, CDR1 is MNHEY and CDR2 is SVGAGI. V lost 5 bases, J lost 5 bases, and 6 bases stayed unmatched. The CDR3 loop reads CASSKGQLNNSPLHF. CDR3 coding DNA: TGTGCCAGCAGTAAGGGACAGCTCAATAATTCACCCCTCCACTTT.

The rearrangement joins TRBV9 to TRBJ1-2; D may be TRBD1 (5 bases). The CDR3 extends over 15 amino acids. Germline CDR1 reads SGDLS; CDR2 reads YYNGEE. V was trimmed by 0 bases and J by 4 bases, leaving 13 bases between them. CDR3 in DNA: TGTGCCAGCAGCGTAGGGTCCGGGGGTGGCTATGGCTACACCTTC. Amino acid sequence: CASSVGSGGGYGYTF.

In DNA, the CDR3 is TGTGCCAGCAGCTTGGGGCTAGCGGGGGCCATAAACACCGGGGAGCTGTTTTTT. As protein: CASSLGLAGAINTGELFF. The chain couples TRBV5-5 to TRBJ2-2, with TRBD2 matching 10 bases. The CDR3 contains 18 residues. Trimming removed 0 bases from V and 2 bases from J; junction bases left unmatched: 7. CDR1 and CDR2 from the germline V gene are SGHKS and YYEKEE (reference sequence).

This chain connects TRBV19 to TRBJ2-1; 12 bases map to TRBD2. With V trimmed by 5 bases and J by 9 bases, 11 bases remained unmatched. Germline values: CDR1 LNHDA, CDR2 SQIVND (reference sequence). The CDR3 runs 16 residues. CDR3 region: CASSAPTSGGTTEQFF. CDR3 sequence (DNA): TGTGCCAGTAGTGCCCCCACTAGCGGGGGGACAACTGAGCAGTTCTTC. The full variable domain, rest sourced from reference TRBV19 and TRBJ2-1, is DGGITQSPKYLFRKEGQNVTLSCEQNLNHDAMYWYRQDPGQGLRLIYYSQIVNDFQKGDIAEGYSVSREKKESFPLTVTSAQKNPTAFYLCASSAPTSGGTTEQFFGPGTRLTVL.